The 19 T cell receptor beta chains below all came from one sample that was sequenced in a study of T cell repertoires in cytomegalovirus infection. TCRdb re-analysed the reads in MiXCR, keeping a single row per CDR3 protein. The sample includes about 47,000 distinct CDR3 sequences, under 20% of them seen just once. For these receptors, no antigen is known. This specimen consisted of CD8+ T cells from cultured PBMCs, obtained from culture after CMV antigen stimulation. The source is a human donor in good health (CMV status not recorded). Some clones in this sample may be carry-over from other donors' samples.

The genes are TRBV4-3 and TRBJ2-1; D remains ambiguous. The CDR3 spans 13 residues. Trimming took 2 bases from V and 3 from J, leaving 5 bases between them. Germline lookup yields CDR1 LGHNA and CDR2 YSLEER. The CDR3 DNA sequence: TGCGCCAGCAGCCAAACCTTCTACAATGAGCAGTTCTTC. Translating it yields CASSQTFYNEQFF.

This clonotype appeared a few times. The chain is built from TRBV6-2 or TRBV6-3 and TRBJ2-1; D remains unclear. Looked up from germline, CDR1 is MNHEY and CDR2 is SVGEGT. CDR3 length equals 16 residues. Trimming took 1 base from V and 7 from J, leaving 17 bases between them. CDR3 DNA: TGTGCCAGCAGTTACTTTGAGGTGTGGAGCGAGAATGAGCAGTTCTTC. It translates to CASSYFEVWSENEQFF.

This clonotype showed up many times. The chain employs TRBV7-2 and TRBJ2-1, with D perhaps matching TRBD1 or TRBD2 (5 bases each). The CDR3 totals 15 residues. Germline lookup yields CDR1 SGHTA and CDR2 FQGNSA. The ends were cut back, 5 bases at V and 15 bases at J, with 26 bases in the middle. The CDR3 DNA is TGTGCCAGCAGCACACCCCGGGCCAACCTGGGGGTTCGGTTCTTC. This codes for CASSTPRANLGVRFF.

There are a few counts of this clonotype. This sequence joins TRBV11-3 and TRBJ2-7; D remains unclear. The V gene's germline CDR1 is SGHNT and CDR2 YENEEA. The CDR3 contains 15 residues. V lost 1 base and J lost 2, with 12 bases in between. The CDR3 is CASSLVGDIPYEQYF. The CDR3 DNA follows: TGTGCCAGCAGCTTAGTGGGCGACATACCCTACGAGCAGTACTTC.

For this clonotype: With a much larger clone just one base away, this may be a read error. This chain connects TRBV20-1 to TRBJ2-7, with TRBD1 matching over 7 bases. Looked up from germline, CDR1 is DFQATT and CDR2 is SNEGSKA (reference sequence). The CDR3 spans 17 residues. This chain's CDR3 is CSASDRETLQGSNEQDF. CDR3 coding DNA: TGCAGTGCTAGTGACAGGGAGACCTTACAGGGGTCGAACGAGCAGGACTTC.

Ten or more counts support this clonotype. This chain links TRBV7-2 with TRBJ2-2, with 9 positions matching TRBD2. J lost 4 bases, V lost 8 bases, and 8 bases had no gene match. Germline-derived CDR1 and CDR2 are SGHTA and FQGNSA. The CDR3 loop spans 15 amino acids. The CDR3 region is CASLFSGGTTGELFF. The CDR3 DNA sequence: TGTGCCAGCCTCTTTAGCGGGGGAACCACCGGGGAGCTGTTTTTT. The full variable domain, with the rest looked up from reference TRBV7-2 and TRBJ2-2, is GAGVSQSPSNKVTEKGKDVELRCDPISGHTALYWYRQSLGQGLEFLIYFQGNSAPDKSGLPSDRFSAERTGGSVSTLTIQRTQQEDSAVYLCASLFSGGTTGELFFGEGSRLTVL.

A few counts support this clonotype. The V and J genes are TRBV5-5 and TRBJ2-3; D is uncertain. The germline CDR1 and CDR2 sequences are SGHKS and YYEKEE (reference sequence). The CDR3 runs to 12 residues. V was cut by 7 bases and J by 2 bases, with 8 bases left in between. The DNA for the CDR3 is TGTGCCAGCGGGCAAGCCACAGATACGCAGTATTTT. As protein: CASGQATDTQYF. The whole variable domain, remainder taken from reference TRBV5-5 and TRBJ2-3, is DAGVTQSPTHLIKTRGQQVTLRCSPISGHKSVSWYQQVLGQGPQFIFQYYEKEERGRGNFPDRFSARQFPNYSSELNVNALLLGDSALYLCASGQATDTQYFGPGTRLTVL.

The V and J genes are TRBV19 and TRBJ2-1; D ambiguous. Germline CDR1 reads LNHDA; CDR2 reads SQIVND (reference sequence). The length of the CDR3 is 15 residues. The germline V and J ends were trimmed by 5 bases and 3 bases, with 14 bases remaining between them. Here the CDR3 reads CASSPLRYYYNEQFF. The CDR3, as DNA: TGTGCCAGTAGTCCACTGCGGTATTACTACAATGAGCAGTTCTTC.

The V call is TRBV24-1, the J call TRBJ2-5; tentative D call: TRBD1 (5 bases). Germline assignment: CDR1 KGHDR and CDR2 SFDVKD. CDR3 length: 14 amino acids. V was pared by 2 bases and J by 4 bases, with 10 bases between. In DNA, the CDR3 is TGTGCCACCAGTGATTCTCTACAGGCAGAGACCCAGTACTTC. Protein product: CATSDSLQAETQYF.

The chain links TRBV7-9 to TRBJ2-7; D is ambiguous. The CDR3 loop spans 12 amino acids. V was shortened by 1 base and J by 6 bases, with 7 bases between the two germline ends. Germline loops: CDR1 SEHNR, CDR2 FQNEAQ (reference sequence). Written as DNA, the CDR3 is TGTGCCAGCAGCTTAGGGTCGGGCGAGCAGTACTTC. Amino acid sequence: CASSLGSGEQYF.

This clonotype was recorded a few times. The J gene is TRBJ2-7, the V gene TRBV7-2; 8 nucleotides agree with TRBD2. The ends lost 1 base at V and 4 bases at J; junction bases unmatched: 12. There are 17 residues in the CDR3. Per germline, CDR1 SGHTA and CDR2 FQGNSA. This CDR3 reads CASSLGVSGIGSYEQYF. The CDR3 coding sequence is TGTGCCAGCAGCTTAGGGGTTAGCGGGATAGGGAGTTACGAGCAGTACTTC.

The chain uses TRBV27 and TRBJ2-3; TRBD2 agrees at 11 bases. Germline V gene sequence: CDR1 MNHEY, CDR2 SMNVEV (reference sequence). J gave up 8 bases and V 5 bases, and 3 bases lay outside the gene matches. The CDR3 has 13 amino acids. CDR3 sequence reads: CASSTSGSRTQYF. In nucleotides, the CDR3 is TGTGCCAGCAGTACTAGCGGGAGTCGTACGCAGTATTTT.

This chain links TRBV6-5 with TRBJ1-4; D is unresolved. Trimming removed 8 bases at V and 7 bases at J, with 23 bases between. The germline V gene encodes CDR1 MNHEY and CDR2 SVGAGI. The CDR3 length is 16 residues. The CDR3 DNA reads as TGTGCCAGCGGCAATACGGGGTACTCGAAGGGTGAAAAACTGTTTTTT. This encodes CASGNTGYSKGEKLFF.

Concerning this clonotype itself: Being one base from a much bigger clone, this may be a read error. This chain connects TRBV7-2 to TRBJ1-5, with a weak D call TRBD1 (6 bases). Germline V gene lookup returns CDR1 SGHTA and CDR2 FQGNSA. CDR3 size: 15 residues. The CDR3, as DNA: TGTGTCAGCAGCATGAACAGGGAGGGCAATCAGCCCCAGCATTTT. This encodes CVSSMNREGNQPQHF.

This clonotype was counted only a few times. This CDR3 is CASSPEMNEQFF. The CDR3 nucleotides are TGTGCCAGCAGCCCGGAAATGAATGAGCAGTTCTTC. The genes are TRBV6-2 or TRBV6-3 and TRBJ2-1; D is ambiguous. The CDR3 extends over 12 amino acids. Germline values: CDR1 MNHEY, CDR2 SVGEGT. V lost 6 bases and J 7 bases, leaving 10 bases between the germline ends.

This clonotype has just a few counts. The CDR3 spells CSVPEQGERGYTF. The CDR3 DNA sequence: TGCAGCGTGCCCGAACAGGGAGAACGTGGCTACACCTTC. This chain connects TRBV29-1 to TRBJ1-2; D possibly corresponds to TRBD1 (6 bases). Germline lookup yields CDR1 SQVTM and CDR2 ANQGSEA. The V gene lost 6 bases and the J gene lost 7 bases, with 18 bases spanning the gap. The CDR3 totals 13 residues.

Many counts were recorded for this clonotype. The chain carries TRBV12-3 or TRBV12-4 and TRBJ2-7; D might be TRBD1 (6 bases). CDR3 length: 12 amino acids. V dropped 6 bases and J dropped 11 bases, with 17 bases sitting between them. The CDR3 DNA sequence: TGTGCCAGCAGCCGGGACACTCAAAAGGAGTACTTC. Translated, it gives CASSRDTQKEYF.

The gene calls are TRBV28 and TRBJ1-6; TRBD1 agrees at 11 bases. V was pared by 3 bases and J by 5 bases, with 0 bases of the junction left unmatched. CDR1 MDHEN and CDR2 SYDVKM come from the germline V gene. This CDR3 comprises 15 residues. The CDR3 loop reads CASSLGQGDNSPLHF. The CDR3 DNA reads as TGTGCCAGCAGTTTGGGACAGGGGGATAATTCACCCCTCCACTTT.

Ten or more counts support this clonotype. The rearrangement links TRBV6-1 to TRBJ2-7; D perhaps matches TRBD2 (7 bases). CDR1 and CDR2 (germline): MNHNS, SASEGT. The CDR3 consists of 14 residues. V was trimmed by 7 bases and J by 4 bases, leaving 17 bases between them. CDR3 DNA sequence: TGTGCCAGCATCGACAGGCGGGAGAGTTACGAGCAGTACTTC. It yields the protein CASIDRRESYEQYF.